This note documents a single T cell receptor beta chain sequence. The antigen is undetermined. This CDR3 spans 19 amino acids. V was shortened by 0 bases and J by 0 bases, with 19 bases between the two germline ends. In germline, CDR1 is MNHEY, CDR2 SVGEGT. These data are taken from a study of Ad26.COV2.S vaccination and SARS-CoV-2 variants. Findings and caveats of the study: The breadth of spike-specific CD8+ and CD4+ T cell responses after vaccination was reportedly substantial.

Some clones are missing from TCRdb's copy, which holds only in-frame ones; the method was immunoSEQ multiplex PCR. The data show some 390,000 clones, approximately 86% seen once. The treatment is: roughly 18 received Ad26.COV2.S at low or high dose, single or two shots; about 5 received placebo; per-sample allocation not given. Collection of the samples took place on day 63 after the first injection of vaccine or placebo. Here the sequenced sample was peripheral blood, taken in a trial of Ad26.COV2.S vaccine versus placebo. This rearrangement joins TRBV6-2 or TRBV6-3 to TRBJ2-3; tentative D call: TRBD2 (5 bases). This receptor was identified in a person between 18 and 60 years old who received the Ad26.COV2.S COVID-19 vaccine or a placebo. The CDR3 sequence: CASSYSPSWGASSTDTQYF. The CDR3, as DNA: TGTGCCAGCAGTTACTCCCCTAGCTGGGGTGCCTCTAGCACAGATACGCAGTATTTT.